What follows is one T cell receptor (beta chain) and its context. This CDR3 is also generated by other DNA sequences in the sample. The data belong to a study of blood T cell repertoires in COVID-19. The germline gives CDR1 MRHNA, CDR2 SNTAGT. The CDR3 extends over 14 amino acids. V was cut by 4 bases and J by 0 bases, with 8 bases left in between. Generated by immunoSEQ multiplex PCR, the TCRdb table keeps only in-frame clones and is missing some. Altogether 650,000 to 800,000 clones are present, 85% to 90% being singletons, with the ten largest covering about 0.26%. The TCR was taken from a woman between 18 and 30 years old with acute or convalescent COVID-19. The chain couples TRBV6-4 to TRBJ2-3; D possibly corresponds to TRBD2 (5 bases). Sequenced sample: peripheral blood. CDR3 nucleotide sequence: TGTGCCAGCAGTGCACGGGGTAGCACAGATACGCAGTATTTT. As protein: CASSARGSTDTQYF.